This TCR beta chain was documented in a study of PD-L1 blockade in urothelial cancer. Study-level information: At some point between 2012 and 2014, patients got going on atezolizumab, taking 1,200 mg intravenously every 3 weeks. Prior chemotherapy ranged from 0 to 3 regimens per patient. After treatment start, blood was analyzed at 3 weeks (second dose) and at 6 weeks. Blood yielded a median of approximately 130,000 T cells per sample.

This CDR3 is built from 16 residues. V was shortened by 7 bases and J by 1 base, with 20 bases between the two germline ends. Germline-derived CDR1 and CDR2 are SNHLY and FYNNEI. The repertoire was sequenced with immunoSEQ multiplex PCR; TCRdb's copy has only in-frame clones and lacks some. The data show roughly 16,000 clones, 89% seen once. The time point denotes: pretreatment peripheral blood. The specimen comprised PBMCs, sampled around atezolizumab (anti-PD-L1) treatment. V gene TRBV2 combines with J gene TRBJ2-7, with TRBD2 as a possible D gene (6 bases). The clonotype was recovered from a man aged 70-80 years with urothelial cancer. CDR3 sequence reads: CASNPPFGGVSYEQYF. CDR3 nucleotides: TGTGCCAGCAACCCTCCTTTCGGCGGGGTTTCCTACGAGCAGTACTTC.